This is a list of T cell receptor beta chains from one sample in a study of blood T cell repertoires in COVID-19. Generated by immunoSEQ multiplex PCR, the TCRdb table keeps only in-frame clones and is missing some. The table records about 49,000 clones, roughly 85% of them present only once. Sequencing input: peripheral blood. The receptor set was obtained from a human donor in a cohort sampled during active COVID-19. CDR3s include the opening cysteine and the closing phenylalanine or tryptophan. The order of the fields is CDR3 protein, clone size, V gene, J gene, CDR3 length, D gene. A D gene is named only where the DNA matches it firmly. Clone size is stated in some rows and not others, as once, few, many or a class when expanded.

CASSQDRGGGEQYF	.	TRBV4-3	TRBJ2-7	14	TRBD2
CASRFTGGTEAFF	.	TRBV12-3/TRBV12-4	TRBJ1-1	13	TRBD1
CASSKGGDYEQYF	once	TRBV18	TRBJ2-7	13	TRBD1
CSVATDRTIYEQYF	.	TRBV29-1	TRBJ2-7	14	TRBD1
CAWDREAPYEQYF	.	TRBV30	TRBJ2-7	13	TRBD1
CTSSRSQTPLTGMTGNTIYF	.	TRBV1	TRBJ1-3	20	.
CASSLEHRPQDEQYF	few	TRBV5-1	TRBJ2-7	15	.
CASSLDGMGAEQPQHF	.	TRBV7-7	TRBJ1-5	16	.
CASSVIPGSAYEQYF	few	TRBV10-2	TRBJ2-7	15	.
CASSYYLGDSLSGANVLTF	.	TRBV6-2/TRBV6-3	TRBJ2-6	19	TRBD1
CASSVAGVDEAFF	.	TRBV9	TRBJ1-1	13	.
CASSPFFGMNTEAFF	.	TRBV7-2	TRBJ1-1	15	.
CASGPSVYSYEQYF	once	TRBV12-5	TRBJ2-7	14	.
CASSLLEASSYEQYF	.	TRBV5-1	TRBJ2-7	15	.
CASSMGRAHYYGYTF	.	TRBV19	TRBJ1-2	15	.
CATSDLAGGVADTQYF	.	TRBV24-1	TRBJ2-3	16	TRBD2
CASSLVGGDNEQFF	.	TRBV11-3	TRBJ2-1	14	.
CASSLRGGSTNEKLFF	.	TRBV7-2	TRBJ1-4	16	.
CASRGGQGLRYGYTF	.	TRBV28	TRBJ1-2	15	TRBD1
CASSPGTGENQPQHF	.	TRBV7-9	TRBJ1-5	15	TRBD1
CASSLAGFSSYEQYF	once	TRBV27	TRBJ2-7	15	TRBD2
CASSLGTIQETQYF	.	TRBV5-1	TRBJ2-5	14	.
CASSPGGGSSPLHF	.	TRBV7-2	TRBJ1-6	14	.
CASSLRDTEAFF	.	TRBV5-4	TRBJ1-1	12	.
CASSLGFPDRLLSYGYTF	.	TRBV5-6	TRBJ1-2	18	TRBD1
CSARDSYGYTF	.	TRBV20-1	TRBJ1-2	11	.
CSAGPGASGYTF	.	TRBV29-1	TRBJ1-2	12	.
CASSYSGGGRSYEQYF	.	TRBV6-5	TRBJ2-7	16	TRBD2
CASRRDTRNQPQHF	once	TRBV28	TRBJ1-5	14	.
CASSVATEETQYF	.	TRBV9	TRBJ2-5	13	.
CASSLGQGNTEAFF	few	TRBV11-2	TRBJ1-1	14	.
CASSERTGDSYEQYF	few	TRBV2	TRBJ2-7	15	TRBD1
CASSETGDQPQHF	.	TRBV6-1	TRBJ1-5	13	TRBD1
CASSQTGVGEKLFF	.	TRBV7-9	TRBJ1-4	14	TRBD1
CASSRGVSNYGYTF	.	TRBV7-2	TRBJ1-2	14	.
CASRPNRDTEQYF	.	TRBV10-2	TRBJ2-7	13	.
CASSPTDSLYGYTF	.	TRBV18	TRBJ1-2	14	.
CSAFNGYEQYF	.	TRBV20-1	TRBJ2-7	11	.
CASSRSTGSSSYNSPLHF	.	TRBV18	TRBJ1-6	18	TRBD1
CASSPSPSTGDSGNTIYF	.	TRBV18	TRBJ1-3	18	TRBD1
CASSERRGTATEAFF	.	TRBV10-2	TRBJ1-1	15	TRBD1
CASSQWGLAGGSSYNEQFF	.	TRBV6-2/TRBV6-3	TRBJ2-1	19	TRBD2
CASSPRGQTGELFF	few	TRBV11-2	TRBJ2-2	14	.
CASSNGQPRTDTQYF	.	TRBV28	TRBJ2-3	15	.
CASSPRQGAKSEQYF	.	TRBV3-1/TRBV3-2	TRBJ2-7	15	TRBD1
CASSQDHVRSPLHF	.	TRBV4-1	TRBJ1-6	14	.
CASSVAGGAFF	.	TRBV10-1	TRBJ1-1	11	TRBD1
CASSRQFYEQYF	.	TRBV12-3/TRBV12-4	TRBJ2-7	12	.
CASSLSGPAGTF	.	TRBV12-3/TRBV12-4	TRBJ1-2	12	.
CASSYTPGSEAFF	.	TRBV6-2/TRBV6-3	TRBJ1-1	13	.
CASSSRSLNLMNTEAFF	.	TRBV7-2	TRBJ1-1	17	.
CASSVHRVNTEAFF	.	TRBV9	TRBJ1-1	14	.
CAWRERDTTYYGYTF	.	TRBV30	TRBJ1-2	15	.
CASRFPVGLAKNIQYF	once	TRBV28	TRBJ2-4	16	.
CASSPAGEGTEAFF	few	TRBV27	TRBJ1-1	14	.